The clone carrying this T cell receptor (beta chain) was counted only a few times. This sample is drawn from a study of T cell responses to AZD1222 COVID-19 vaccine. The V gene's germline CDR1 is LGHNA and CDR2 YSLEER. The V end lost 0 bases, the J end lost 12 bases, and 17 bases lay between the germline ends. CDR3 length equals 15 residues. Sequencing used immunoSEQ multiplex PCR; TCRdb keeps in-frame clones, though not all of them. The table shows approximately 60,000 clones, with more than 70% occurring only once. The J gene is TRBJ1-4, the V gene TRBV4-3; a possible D gene is TRBD1 (6 bases). The clonotype comes from an adult in good health. The starting material was peripheral blood, obtained on day 0 of AZD1222 vaccination. The CDR3 is CASSQENRDLGELFF. CDR3 in DNA: TGCGCCAGCAGCCAAGAAAACAGGGACCTTGGGGAACTGTTTTTT.